This T cell receptor (beta chain) is drawn from a study of PD-L1 blockade in urothelial cancer. Study-level information: Anywhere from 0 to 3 prior chemotherapy regimens had been received by patients. Blood drawn 3 weeks (second dose) and 6 weeks after treatment start was analyzed. Blood samples contained a median approximately 140,000 T cells.

Time point noted: pretreatment peripheral blood. Profiled with immunoSEQ multiplex PCR; TCRdb holds only in-frame clones, not every one. The sample records about 72,000 clones, 75% to 90% being singletons. The CDR3 is 17 residues long. Germline V gene data show CDR1 as MNHEY and CDR2 as SMNVEV (reference sequence). V lost 2 bases, J lost 1 base, and 17 bases lay in between. The clonotype originates from a man in his sixties with urothelial cancer. The specimen was PBMCs, collected around atezolizumab (anti-PD-L1) treatment. This rearrangement joins TRBV27 to TRBJ1-1; D not resolved. The CDR3 DNA sequence: TGTGCCAGCAGTTTAAGCAGACTGCGGAGAGAGAACACTGAAGCTTTCTTT. It yields the protein CASSLSRLRRENTEAFF.